This T cell receptor beta chain appears in the sequencing data of a study of blood T cell repertoires in COVID-19. Study summary: Donors in the United States, Italy and Spain gave samples during acute or convalescent COVID-19.

For recovered donors of Cohort 3, there were two negative PCRs, clearance, or symptom resolution. As concerns this clone: One end of the junction varies from germline; a read error may be responsible.

Only in-frame clones appear in the TCRdb table, and some are missing; sequencing was by immunoSEQ multiplex PCR. The sample gives approximately 210,000 clones, 65% to 85% of which show up once; under 3.5% is in the top ten. CDR3 length: 12 amino acids. The TCR was taken from a woman aged 55 to 70 who had recovered from COVID-19. V usage is TRBV12-3 or TRBV12-4 and J usage is TRBJ2-7; D perhaps matches TRBD1 (6 bases). Sequenced: PBMCs or T cells enriched from blood (not recorded which). CDR3: CASRLGASEQYF. In DNA, the CDR3 is TGTGCCAGCCGTTTGGGGGCCTCCGAGCAGTACTTC.